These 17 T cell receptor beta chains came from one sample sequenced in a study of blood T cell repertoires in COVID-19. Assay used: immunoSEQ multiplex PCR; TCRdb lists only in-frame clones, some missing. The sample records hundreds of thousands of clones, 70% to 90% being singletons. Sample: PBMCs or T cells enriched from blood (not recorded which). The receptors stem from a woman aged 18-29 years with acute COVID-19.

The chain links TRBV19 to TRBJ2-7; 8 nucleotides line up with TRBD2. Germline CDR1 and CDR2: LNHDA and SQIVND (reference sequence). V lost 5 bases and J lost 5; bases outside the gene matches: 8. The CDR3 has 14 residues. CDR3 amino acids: CASSLRGEQDEQYF. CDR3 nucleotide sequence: TGTGCCAGTAGTTTGCGGGGGGAACAAGACGAGCAGTACTTC.

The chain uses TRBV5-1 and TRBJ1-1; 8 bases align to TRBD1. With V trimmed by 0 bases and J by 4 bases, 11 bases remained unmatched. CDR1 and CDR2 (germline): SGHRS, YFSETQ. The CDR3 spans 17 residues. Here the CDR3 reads CASSLVGQVSYGTEAFF. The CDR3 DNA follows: TGCGCCAGCAGCTTGGTGGGACAGGTTAGTTACGGCACTGAAGCTTTCTTT. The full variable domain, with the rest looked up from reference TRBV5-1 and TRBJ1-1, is KAGVTQTPRYLIKTRGQQVTLSCSPISGHRSVSWYQQTPGQGLQFLFEYFSETQRNKGNFPGRFSGRQFSNSRSEMNVSTLELGDSALYLCASSLVGQVSYGTEAFFGQGTRLTVV.

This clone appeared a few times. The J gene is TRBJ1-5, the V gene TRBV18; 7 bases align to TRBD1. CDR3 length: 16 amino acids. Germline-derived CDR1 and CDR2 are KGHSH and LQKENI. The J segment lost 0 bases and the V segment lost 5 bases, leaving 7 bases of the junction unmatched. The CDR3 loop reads CASSLTGANSNQPQHF. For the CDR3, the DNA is TGTGCCAGCTCATTAACAGGGGCGAATAGCAATCAGCCCCAGCATTTT.

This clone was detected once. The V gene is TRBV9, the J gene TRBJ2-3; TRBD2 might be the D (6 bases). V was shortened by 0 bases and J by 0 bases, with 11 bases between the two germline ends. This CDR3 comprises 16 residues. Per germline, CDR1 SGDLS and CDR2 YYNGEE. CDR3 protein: CASSVGAGTSTDTQYF. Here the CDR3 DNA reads TGTGCCAGCAGCGTAGGTGCGGGAACTAGCACAGATACGCAGTATTTT. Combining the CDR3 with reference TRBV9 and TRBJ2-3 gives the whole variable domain DSGVTQTPKHLITATGQRVTLRCSPRSGDLSVYWYQQSLDQGLQFLIQYYNGEERAKGNILERFSAQQFPDLHSELNLSSLELGDSALYFCASSVGAGTSTDTQYFGPGTRLTVL.

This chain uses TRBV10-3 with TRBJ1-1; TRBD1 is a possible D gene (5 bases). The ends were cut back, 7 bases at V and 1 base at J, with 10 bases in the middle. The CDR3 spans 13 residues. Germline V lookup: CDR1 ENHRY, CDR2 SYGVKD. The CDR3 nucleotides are TGTGCCATCAAGGGGAATTCGAACACTGAAGCTTTCTTT. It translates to CAIKGNSNTEAFF.

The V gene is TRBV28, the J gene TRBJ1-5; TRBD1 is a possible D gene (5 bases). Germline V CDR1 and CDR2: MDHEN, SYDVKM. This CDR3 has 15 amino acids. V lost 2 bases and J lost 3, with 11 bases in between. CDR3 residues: CASSLGGGLNQPQHF. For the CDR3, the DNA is TGTGCCAGCAGTTTAGGGGGAGGACTCAATCAGCCCCAGCATTTT.

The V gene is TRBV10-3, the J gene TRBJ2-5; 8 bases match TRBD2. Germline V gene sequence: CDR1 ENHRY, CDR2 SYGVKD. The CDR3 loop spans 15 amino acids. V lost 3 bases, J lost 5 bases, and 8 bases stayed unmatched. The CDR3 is CAISDSREVDETQYF. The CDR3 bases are TGTGCCATCAGTGACTCGCGGGAGGTCGATGAGACCCAGTACTTC.

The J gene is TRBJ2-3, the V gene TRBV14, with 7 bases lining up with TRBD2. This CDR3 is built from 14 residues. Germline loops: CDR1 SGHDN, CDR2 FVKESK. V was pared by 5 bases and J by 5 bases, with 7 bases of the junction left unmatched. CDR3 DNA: TGTGCCAGCAGCATTACAACGGGGGGAGATACGCAGTATTTT. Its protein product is CASSITTGGDTQYF.

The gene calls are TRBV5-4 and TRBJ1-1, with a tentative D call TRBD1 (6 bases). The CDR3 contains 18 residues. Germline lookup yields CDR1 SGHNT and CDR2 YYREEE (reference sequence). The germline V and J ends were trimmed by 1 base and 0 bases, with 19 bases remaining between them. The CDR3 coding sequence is TGTGCCAGCAGCTTGCGGCCCTTAGCGCAGGGGTTGAACACTGAAGCTTTCTTT. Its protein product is CASSLRPLAQGLNTEAFF.

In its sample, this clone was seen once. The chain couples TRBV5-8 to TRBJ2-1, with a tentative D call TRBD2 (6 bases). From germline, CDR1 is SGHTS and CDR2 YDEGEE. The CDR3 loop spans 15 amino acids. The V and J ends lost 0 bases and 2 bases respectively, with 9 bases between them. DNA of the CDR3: TGTGCCAGCAGCTTGGGAGCTAGCGCCTACAATGAGCAGTTCTTC. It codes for CASSLGASAYNEQFF. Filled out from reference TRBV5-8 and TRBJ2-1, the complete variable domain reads EAGVTQSPTHLIKTRGQQATLRCSPISGHTSVYWYQQALGLGLQFLLWYDEGEERNRGNFPPRFSGRQFPNYSSELNVNALELEDSALYLCASSLGASAYNEQFFGPGTRLTVL.

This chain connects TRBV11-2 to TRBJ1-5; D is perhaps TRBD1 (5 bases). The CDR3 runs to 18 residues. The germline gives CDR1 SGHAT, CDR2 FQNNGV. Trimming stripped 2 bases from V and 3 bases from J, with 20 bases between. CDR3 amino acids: CASSLNGIRGYPNQPQHF. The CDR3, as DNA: TGTGCCAGCAGCTTAAATGGGATTCGGGGGTATCCCAATCAGCCCCAGCATTTT.

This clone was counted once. CDR3 nucleotides: TGTGCCAGCAGGCGCCGGGACAGCGGGGGGGAATACGAGCAGTACTTC. The encoded protein is CASRRRDSGGEYEQYF. The genes are TRBV5-4 and TRBJ2-7; 10 bases agree with TRBD2. The germline gives CDR1 SGHNT, CDR2 YYREEE (reference sequence). The trim removed 5 bases at V and 4 bases at J, leaving 12 bases unmatched. The CDR3 has 16 amino acids.

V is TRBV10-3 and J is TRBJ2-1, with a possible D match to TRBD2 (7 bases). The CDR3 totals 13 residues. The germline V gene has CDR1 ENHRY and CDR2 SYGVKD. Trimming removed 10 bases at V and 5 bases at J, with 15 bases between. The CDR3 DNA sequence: TGTGCCACCCAGAGGGGGGGAAACAATGAGCAGTTCTTC. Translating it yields CATQRGGNNEQFF.

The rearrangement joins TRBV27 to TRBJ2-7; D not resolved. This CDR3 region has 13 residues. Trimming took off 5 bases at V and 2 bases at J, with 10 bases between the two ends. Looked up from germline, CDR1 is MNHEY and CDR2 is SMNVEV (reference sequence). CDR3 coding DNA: TGTGCCAGCAGTGCCCGCGCTCCCTACGAGCAGTACTTC. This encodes CASSARAPYEQYF.

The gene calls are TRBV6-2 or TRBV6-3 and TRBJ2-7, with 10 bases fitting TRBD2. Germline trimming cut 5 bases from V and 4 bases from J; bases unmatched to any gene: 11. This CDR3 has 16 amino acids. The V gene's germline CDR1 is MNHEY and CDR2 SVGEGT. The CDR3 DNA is TGTGCCAGCAGTGGGACTAGCGCTTTCTCCTTATACGAGCAGTACTTC. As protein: CASSGTSAFSLYEQYF.

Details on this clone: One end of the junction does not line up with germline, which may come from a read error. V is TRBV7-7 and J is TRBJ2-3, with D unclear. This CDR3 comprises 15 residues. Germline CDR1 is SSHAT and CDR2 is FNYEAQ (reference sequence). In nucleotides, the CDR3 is TGTGCTAGCAGCTTAAGTTACGGAGTGGGAGATACGCAGTATTTT. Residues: CASSLSYGVGDTQYF.

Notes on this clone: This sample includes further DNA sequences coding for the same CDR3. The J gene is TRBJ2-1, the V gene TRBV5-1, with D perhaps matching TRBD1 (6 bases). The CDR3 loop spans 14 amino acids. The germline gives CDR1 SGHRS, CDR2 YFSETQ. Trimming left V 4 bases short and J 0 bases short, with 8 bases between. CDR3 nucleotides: TGCGCCAGCAGCCTAGGGGGCTCCTACAATGAGCAGTTCTTC. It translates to CASSLGGSYNEQFF. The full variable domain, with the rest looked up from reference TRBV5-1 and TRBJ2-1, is KAGVTQTPRYLIKTRGQQVTLSCSPISGHRSVSWYQQTPGQGLQFLFEYFSETQRNKGNFPGRFSGRQFSNSRSEMNVSTLELGDSALYLCASSLGGSYNEQFFGPGTRLTVL.